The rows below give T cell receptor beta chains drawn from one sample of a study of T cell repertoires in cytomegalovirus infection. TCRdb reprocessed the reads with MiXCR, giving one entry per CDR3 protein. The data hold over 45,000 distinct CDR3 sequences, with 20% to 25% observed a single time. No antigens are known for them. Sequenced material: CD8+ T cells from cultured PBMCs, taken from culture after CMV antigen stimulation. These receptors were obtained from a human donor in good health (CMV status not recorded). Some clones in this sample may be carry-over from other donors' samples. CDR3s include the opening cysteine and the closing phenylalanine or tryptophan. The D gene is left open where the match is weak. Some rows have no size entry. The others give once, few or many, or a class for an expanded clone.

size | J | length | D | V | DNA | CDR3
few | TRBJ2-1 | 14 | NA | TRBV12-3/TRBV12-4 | TGTGCCAGCAGGAGGGGGGGGACATACAATGAGCAGTTCTTC | CASRRGGTYNEQFF
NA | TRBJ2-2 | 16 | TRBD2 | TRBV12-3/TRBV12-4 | TGTGCCAGCAGTGGGACTAGCGGGAGCGAAGGCGGGGAGCTGTTTTTT | CASSGTSGSEGGELFF
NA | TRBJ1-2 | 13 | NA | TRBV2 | TGTGCCAGCAGTTTAACGGAGGACTATGGCTACACCTTC | CASSLTEDYGYTF
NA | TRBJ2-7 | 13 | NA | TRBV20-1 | TGCAGTGCTCCCCAAAGTTTCCCCTACGAGCAGTACTTC | CSAPQSFPYEQYF
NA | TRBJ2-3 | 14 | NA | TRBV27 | TGTGCCAGCAGTTACGGACCGGATAAAGATACGCAGTATTTT | CASSYGPDKDTQYF
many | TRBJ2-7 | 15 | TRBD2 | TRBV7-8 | TGTGCCAGCAGCTTGGACCCGACTAGCGGTTACGAGCAGTACTTC | CASSLDPTSGYEQYF
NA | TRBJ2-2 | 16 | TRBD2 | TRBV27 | TGTGCCACCGGGGGACTAGCGGGAGCTCGAACCGGGGAGCTGTTTTTT | CATGGLAGARTGELFF
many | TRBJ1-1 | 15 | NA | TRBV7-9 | TGTGCCAGCAGCCTGGACAGACACATGAACACTGAAGCTTTCTTT | CASSLDRHMNTEAFF
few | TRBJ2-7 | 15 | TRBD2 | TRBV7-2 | TGTGCCAGCAGCTTAAAAGCGGGAGGATGGAACGAGCAGTACTTC | CASSLKAGGWNEQYF
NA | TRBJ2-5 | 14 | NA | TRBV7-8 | TGTGCCAGCAGCTCCTCCGGGACCCGCCGCGCCCAGTACTTC | CASSSSGTRRAQYF
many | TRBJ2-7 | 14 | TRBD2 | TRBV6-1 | TGTGCCAGCATCTGGACTAGCGGGACCTACGAGCAGTACTTC | CASIWTSGTYEQYF
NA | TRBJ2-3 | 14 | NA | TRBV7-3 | TGTGCCAGCAGCTTATACGGCGGCACAGATACGCAGTATTTT | CASSLYGGTDTQYF
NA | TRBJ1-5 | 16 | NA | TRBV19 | TGTGCCAGTAGTATCGGCGGGGCCGCTGGCAATCAGCCCCAGCATTTT | CASSIGGAAGNQPQHF
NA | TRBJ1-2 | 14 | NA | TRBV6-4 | TGTGCCAGCAGAATGACCGGGCCCCCCTATGGCTACACCTTC | CASRMTGPPYGYTF
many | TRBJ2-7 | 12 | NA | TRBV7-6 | TGTGCCAGCAGCTTATTGGGGCGCGAGCAGTACTTC | CASSLLGREQYF
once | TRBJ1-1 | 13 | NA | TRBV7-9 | TGTGCCAGCAGCTTGTTGGTGAACACTGAAGCTTTCTTT | CASSLLVNTEAFF
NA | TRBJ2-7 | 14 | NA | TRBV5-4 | TGTGCCAGCAGCCTGGACGGCCGCTCCTACGAGCAGTACTTC | CASSLDGRSYEQYF
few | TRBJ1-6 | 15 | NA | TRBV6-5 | TGTGCCAGCGGTTACCCGGACAGCTATAATTCACCCCTCCACTTT | CASGYPDSYNSPLHF
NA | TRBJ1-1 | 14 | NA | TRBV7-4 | TGTGCCAGCAGCTTAGACGCGGGGAACACTGAAGCTTTCTTT | CASSLDAGNTEAFF
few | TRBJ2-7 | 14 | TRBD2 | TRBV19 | TGTGCCAGTAGTGTGGAGCGGGGGACCTACGAGCAGTACTTC | CASSVERGTYEQYF